Listed below are T cell receptor beta chains from one sample, sequenced in a study of CD4 and CD8 cells across lung adenocarcinoma regions. In TCRdb, the PCR reads were re-called with MiXCR into one record per CDR3 protein. This sample has about 7,700 distinct CDR3 sequences, with over 40% found just once. Sequencing was carried out using CD4+ T cells from the margin of a lung tumor. The receptor source for this set is a male donor with lung adenocarcinoma. The CD4 and CD8 labels of this study may be unreliable. Each CDR3 is given with its conserved first and last residue.

v_gene	j_gene	CDR3aa
TRBV10-3	TRBJ2-3	CAIRLAGGTDTQYF
TRBV6-1	TRBJ2-1	CASSEVGTHYEQFF
TRBV6-1	TRBJ2-2	CASRQAGTSRSGELFF
TRBV6-1	TRBJ2-3	CASSGRAVGTGTQYF
TRBV6-1	TRBJ2-5	CASSELTDYNEQYF
TRBV20-1	TRBJ2-1	CSASLAGVLLEQFF
TRBV10-3	TRBJ2-1	CAISEGIAGAFSYNEQFF
TRBV5-1	TRBJ2-1	CASSLDRGSGGFNEQFF
TRBV7-9	TRBJ1-1	CASSLYQGTEAFF
TRBV6-4	TRBJ1-1	CASSVEKHTEAFF
TRBV27	-	CASREIAGVEQYF
TRBV6-5	TRBJ1-2	CASSYVGDGNYGYTF
TRBV27	TRBJ2-3	CASSFNPVAREPDTQYF
TRBV6-1	TRBJ1-2	CASSPFNGLEGYTF
TRBV14	TRBJ1-1	CASSQDRGGLSTEAFF
TRBV6-1	TRBJ2-3	CASREAGGGPTDTQYF
TRBV7-3	TRBJ2-3	CASSLMDITDTQYF
TRBV6-4	TRBJ2-3	CASSERRVSDIQYF
TRBV27	TRBJ2-5	CAGSLWGREAETQYF
TRBV20-1	-	CSAATYEQYF
TRBV30	TRBJ1-2	CVCSEIWTVF
TRBV7-3	TRBJ2-3	CASSLTSEDTQYF
TRBV11-2	TRBJ2-1	CASSSGPAQFF
TRBV6-1	TRBJ2-3	CASSEAGTGVGDTQYF
TRBV7-9	-	CASIQQGLGETQYF
TRBV10-3	TRBJ2-3	CAISEVEGGGGTNIQYF
TRBV12-5	TRBJ2-3	CASPIHSRNRYAVF
TRBV6-1	TRBJ2-3	CASSEGGGGQDTQYF
TRBV6-5	-	CASAHRGSTYEQYF
TRBV6-1	-	CASILRGSRLWAKNTQYF
TRBV27	TRBJ2-1	CASSFSAGDNPGEQFF
TRBV27	-	CASRATGGAGGPSKDTQYF
TRBV6-1	TRBJ2-1	CASIDPLAGGPDDEQFF
TRBV3-1	TRBJ1-5	CASSQDWGVGQPQHF
TRBV30	TRBJ2-1	CAWSVYRGASSDNEQFF
TRBV6-1	TRBJ2-3	CASQGVRTGALYF
TRBV6-1	TRBJ2-6	CATLGSGRASGANVLSF
TRBV6-2/TRBV6-3	TRBJ2-3	CASTTTDTQYF
TRBV27	TRBJ2-5	CASSSRLDIRTQYF
TRBV10-2	-	CASSLFGGGYEQYF
TRBV27	TRBJ2-5	CASRSGGLARATETQYF
TRBV27	TRBJ2-3	CASRCVGLARAKNMQYF
TRBV27	TRBJ2-1	CASSPLSGGETQFF
TRBV6-1	TRBJ2-1	CASRGTASYNEQFF